One sample yielded the 20 T cell receptor beta chains listed below, sequenced in a study of radiotherapy plus CTLA-4 blockade in lung cancer. Generated by immunoSEQ multiplex PCR, the TCRdb table keeps only in-frame clones and is missing some. This repertoire shows about 97,000 clones, about 70% found once; its top ten account for around 2.8%. The sample was peripheral blood, taken from a patient treated with radiotherapy plus ipilimumab. All receptors come from a human donor with non-small cell lung cancer who had a partial response to radiotherapy plus ipilimumab. Some clones in this sample may be carry-over from other donors' samples.

V usage is TRBV7-9 and J usage is TRBJ2-1, with 7 bases matching TRBD1. The CDR3 extends over 14 amino acids. Germline V gene sequence: CDR1 SEHNR, CDR2 FQNEAQ (reference sequence). The V and J ends lost 5 bases and 6 bases, in that order; junction bases with no gene match: 7. The CDR3 DNA reads TGTGCCAGCAGCCAAGGACAGGTGGGCAATGAGCAGTTCTTC. This translates into CASSQGQVGNEQFF. Complete variable domain (other parts from reference TRBV7-9 and TRBJ2-1): DTGVSQNPRHKITKRGQNVTFRCDPISEHNRLYWYRQTLGQGPEFLTYFQNEAQLEKSRLLSDRFSAERPKGSFSTLEIQRTEQGDSAMYLCASSQGQVGNEQFFGPGTRLTVL.

The chain employs TRBV9 and TRBJ2-2; no clear D gene. The CDR3 extends over 14 amino acids. Germline loops: CDR1 SGDLS, CDR2 YYNGEE. Deletions cut 2 bases from V and 4 bases from J, with 9 bases between. In DNA, the CDR3 is TGTGCCAGCAGCGTCCATATCGGCACCGGGGAGCTGTTTTTT. This codes for CASSVHIGTGELFF. The full variable domain, with the rest looked up from reference TRBV9 and TRBJ2-2, is DSGVTQTPKHLITATGQRVTLRCSPRSGDLSVYWYQQSLDQGLQFLIQYYNGEERAKGNILERFSAQQFPDLHSELNLSSLELGDSALYFCASSVHIGTGELFFGEGSRLTVL.

The V call is TRBV28, the J call TRBJ1-4; a possible D gene is TRBD1 (5 bases). V gave up 4 bases and J gave up 7 bases, with 7 bases separating them. Germline loops: CDR1 MDHEN, CDR2 SYDVKM. The CDR3 is made up of 12 amino acids. The CDR3 spells CASSSRVEKLFF. The DNA for the CDR3 is TGTGCCAGCAGTTCCAGGGTTGAAAAACTGTTTTTT.

In this sample, this clone turned up once. J is TRBJ2-3 and V is TRBV29-1; D gene uncertain. This CDR3 comprises 12 residues. Germline V lookup: CDR1 SQVTM, CDR2 ANQGSEA. Trimming took 4 bases from V and 2 from J, leaving 7 bases between them. CDR3 bases: TGCAGCGTTGTATTTTCCACAGATACGCAGTATTTT. Translation: CSVVFSTDTQYF.

The V and J genes are TRBV19 and TRBJ1-4; tentative D call: TRBD1 (6 bases). The ends were cut back, 5 bases at V and 5 bases at J, with 18 bases in the middle. The CDR3 spans 16 residues. Germline CDR1 reads LNHDA; CDR2 reads SQIVND (reference sequence). The CDR3: CASSGGFDRTNEKLFF. The DNA of the CDR3 is TGTGCCAGTAGTGGGGGCTTCGACAGAACGAATGAAAAACTGTTTTTT.

This clone was seen only once. This sequence joins TRBV6-1 and TRBJ2-7; the D gene is possibly TRBD2 (5 bases). The germline gives CDR1 MNHNS, CDR2 SASEGT. V was shortened by 7 bases and J by 4 bases, with 20 bases between the two germline ends. The CDR3 is made up of 15 amino acids. CDR3 region: CASTTARGMTYEQYF. The CDR3 DNA reads TGTGCCAGCACAACTGCCCGGGGTATGACTTACGAGCAGTACTTC.

This sequence joins TRBV5-4 and TRBJ2-5; perhaps TRBD1 as D (6 bases). Deletions cut 4 bases from V and 5 bases from J, with 24 bases between. CDR3 size: 17 residues. Germline V gives CDR1 SGHNT, CDR2 YYREEE (reference sequence). The CDR3 is CASSRPRGGSIEETQYF. The CDR3 region has the DNA TGTGCCAGCAGCCGACCCAGAGGGGGTAGTATAGAGGAGACCCAGTACTTC.

The chain employs TRBV18 and TRBJ1-1, with D unresolved. Trimming stripped 6 bases from V and 0 bases from J, with 11 bases between. The germline V gene has CDR1 KGHSH and CDR2 LQKENI. The CDR3 length is 14 residues. The CDR3 protein is CASSLQNVNTEAFF. CDR3 DNA: TGTGCCAGCTCCCTACAGAACGTGAACACTGAAGCTTTCTTT.

This clone was picked up one time. The chain employs TRBV15 and TRBJ2-5; TRBD2 is a possible D gene (5 bases). V was trimmed by 0 bases and J by 4 bases, leaving 9 bases between them. CDR3 size: 14 residues. The V gene's germline CDR1 is LNHNV and CDR2 YYDKDF (reference sequence). Here the CDR3 reads CATSRERVSETQYF. CDR3 nucleotide sequence: TGTGCCACCAGCAGAGAGAGGGTGTCAGAGACCCAGTACTTC.

This clone appeared a few times. V usage is TRBV7-9 and J usage is TRBJ2-7; weak D call: TRBD2 (6 bases). Trimming took 6 bases from V and 1 from J, leaving 7 bases between them. The CDR3 covers 12 residues. Germline V gives CDR1 SEHNR, CDR2 FQNEAQ (reference sequence). The CDR3 region is CASRGGSYEQYF. For the CDR3, the DNA is TGTGCCAGCAGGGGAGGATCCTACGAGCAGTACTTC.

The rearrangement joins TRBV19 to TRBJ1-1; D gene uncertain. V was shortened by 5 bases and J by 3 bases, with 13 bases between the two germline ends. The CDR3 extends over 14 amino acids. Germline-derived CDR1 and CDR2 are LNHDA and SQIVND (reference sequence). CDR3 DNA: TGTGCCAGTAGTCGTCGGGAGGCACACACTGAAGCTTTCTTT. This translates into CASSRREAHTEAFF. The full variable domain, rest sourced from reference TRBV19 and TRBJ1-1, is DGGITQSPKYLFRKEGQNVTLSCEQNLNHDAMYWYRQDPGQGLRLIYYSQIVNDFQKGDIAEGYSVSREKKESFPLTVTSAQKNPTAFYLCASSRREAHTEAFFGQGTRLTVV.

This clone was counted between two and nine times. The chain links TRBV21-1 to TRBJ1-3; the DNA was not used to check the table's D call, TRBD1. TRBV21-1 is a pseudogene locus. The CDR3 spans 15 residues. The DNA for the CDR3 is TGTGCCAGCAGCAAATGGGCGAACTCTGGAAACACCATATATTTT. It translates to CASSKWANSGNTIYF.

This clone was observed many times. The CDR3 protein is CASKRDYMNTEAFF. CDR3 sequence (DNA): TGTGCCAGTAAGAGGGACTACATGAACACTGAAGCTTTCTTT. V usage is TRBV19 and J usage is TRBJ1-1; D may be TRBD1 (5 bases). This CDR3 comprises 14 residues. V lost 7 bases and J 0 bases, leaving 12 bases between the germline ends. Germline CDR1 is LNHDA and CDR2 is SQIVND (reference sequence).

This clone showed up just once. The J gene is TRBJ2-7, the V gene TRBV28; D is unresolved. Germline lookup yields CDR1 MDHEN and CDR2 SYDVKM. Trimming shortened V by 3 bases and J by 7 bases, and 13 bases separated the two germline ends. The CDR3 has 13 amino acids. The CDR3 here is CASSFHGGLEQYF. CDR3 bases: TGTGCCAGCAGTTTCCACGGCGGTCTGGAGCAGTACTTC. The full variable domain, rest sourced from reference TRBV28 and TRBJ2-7, is DVKVTQSSRYLVKRTGEKVFLECVQDMDHENMFWYRQDPGLGLRLIYFSYDVKMKEKGDIPEGYSVSREKKERFSLILESASTNQTSMYLCASSFHGGLEQYFGPGTRLTVT.

This clone came up once. The chain joins TRBV27 to TRBJ1-1; 11 bases fit TRBD1. Germline V gene sequence: CDR1 MNHEY, CDR2 SMNVEV (reference sequence). The CDR3 runs to 16 residues. The trim removed 5 bases at V and 5 bases at J, leaving 10 bases unmatched. The CDR3 loop is CASSPRTGGLGTEAFF. The CDR3 nucleotides are TGTGCCAGCAGTCCTAGGACAGGGGGCTTGGGTACTGAAGCTTTCTTT.

The V call is TRBV13, the J call TRBJ2-7; 9 bases are a match to TRBD2. Looked up from germline, CDR1 is PRHDT and CDR2 is FYEKMQ (reference sequence). The length of the CDR3 is 15 residues. The ends lost 2 bases at V and 2 bases at J; junction bases unmatched: 4. CDR3 DNA: TGTGCCAGCAGCTTAAGGCTAGCGGGAACCTACGAGCAGTACTTC. It yields the protein CASSLRLAGTYEQYF.

This chain uses TRBV11-2 with TRBJ2-5; D gene unclear. Germline assignment: CDR1 SGHAT and CDR2 FQNNGV. The CDR3 covers 13 residues. Trimming left V 5 bases short and J 2 bases short, with 9 bases between. The CDR3 loop is CASSPIVQETQYF. The CDR3 nucleotides are TGTGCCAGCAGCCCGATAGTGCAAGAGACCCAGTACTTC.

This clone has a handful of counts. The chain has TRBV4-1 and TRBJ2-1; 13 bases match TRBD2. The germline V gene encodes CDR1 MGHRA and CDR2 YSYEKL. Trimming at V came to 3 bases and at J to 0 bases, leaving 5 bases not matched to a gene. The length of the CDR3 is 18 residues. The CDR3 protein is CASSQGGLAGSSYNEQFF. The CDR3 DNA sequence: TGCGCCAGCAGCCAGGGGGGACTAGCGGGGAGCTCCTACAATGAGCAGTTCTTC.

The chain carries TRBV5-1 and TRBJ2-1; D perhaps matches TRBD1 (5 bases). CDR3 size: 15 residues. V shed 3 bases and J shed 0 bases, with 10 bases lying between them. Germline values: CDR1 SGHRS, CDR2 YFSETQ. The CDR3 nucleotides read TGCGCCAGCAGCTCGGACAAGCTCTCCTACAATGAGCAGTTCTTC. It translates to CASSSDKLSYNEQFF.

V and J are TRBV5-1 and TRBJ1-2; D might be TRBD1 (6 bases). This CDR3 is built from 13 residues. The germline V gene has CDR1 SGHRS and CDR2 YFSETQ. V lost 5 bases and J lost 3, with 11 bases in between. CDR3 sequence (DNA): TGCGCCAGCAGACAGGGAAATGACTATGGCTACACCTTC. Amino acid sequence: CASRQGNDYGYTF. Together with reference TRBV5-1 and TRBJ1-2, the CDR3 gives the full variable domain: KAGVTQTPRYLIKTRGQQVTLSCSPISGHRSVSWYQQTPGQGLQFLFEYFSETQRNKGNFPGRFSGRQFSNSRSEMNVSTLELGDSALYLCASRQGNDYGYTFGSGTRLTVV.